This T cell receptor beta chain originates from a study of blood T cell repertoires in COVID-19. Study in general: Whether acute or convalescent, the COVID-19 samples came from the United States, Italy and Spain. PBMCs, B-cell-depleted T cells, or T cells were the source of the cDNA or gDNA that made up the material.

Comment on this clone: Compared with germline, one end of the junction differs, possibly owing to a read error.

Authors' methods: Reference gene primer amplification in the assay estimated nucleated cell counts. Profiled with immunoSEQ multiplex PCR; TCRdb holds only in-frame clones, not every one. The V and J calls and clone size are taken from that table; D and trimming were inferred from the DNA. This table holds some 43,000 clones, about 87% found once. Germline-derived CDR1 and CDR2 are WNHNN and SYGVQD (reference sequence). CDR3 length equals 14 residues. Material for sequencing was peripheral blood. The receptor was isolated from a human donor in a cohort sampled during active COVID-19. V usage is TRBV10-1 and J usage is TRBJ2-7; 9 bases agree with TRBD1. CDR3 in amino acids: CASSAMASGTGYRF. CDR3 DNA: TGCGCCAGCAGCGCGATGGCCTCCGGGACAGGGTATAGGTTC.